This TCR beta chain was profiled in a study of blood T cells in healthy people across ages. Study-wide context: For every two T cells, template switching captured about one barcoded beta molecule.

The CDR3 contains 14 residues. Germline CDR1 SEHNR, CDR2 FQNEAQ (reference sequence). Trimming stripped 4 bases from V and 6 bases from J, with 15 bases between. Overall study results and limits: TCR beta diversity was tightly associated with the proportion of naive T cells.

A J-beta primer mix and a sample-barcoded 5' primer were used in a second PCR of roughly 6 to 11 cycles. From the 5' RACE reads, TCRdb called clonotypes with MiXCR, one entry per CDR3 protein. The sample gives around 1,500,000 distinct CDR3 sequences, 25% to 30% of which show up once; less than 9.5% is in the top ten. Concerning this clonotype itself: Its antigen is still unknown.

Sequenced: blood. The TCR sequence derives from a woman in her thirties in good health. The chain employs TRBV7-9 and TRBJ1-2; no clear D gene. The CDR3 protein is CASSSLVGLDGYTF. The CDR3 DNA sequence: TGTGCCAGCAGCTCGTTAGTGGGATTGGATGGCTACACCTTC.